This TCR beta chain appears in the sequencing data of a study of T cell clonality in common variable immunodeficiency. The repertoire was sequenced with immunoSEQ multiplex PCR; TCRdb's copy has only in-frame clones and lacks some. This sample carries about 60,000 clones, none of them present only once. Notes on the study in general: Repertoire-complication correlations in CVID were limited by patient heterogeneity. CVID subjects had higher TCRbeta clonality than healthy controls, most marked in about a third.

The CDR3 is made up of 18 amino acids. With V trimmed by 6 bases and J by 3 bases, 14 bases remained unmatched. Germline V gene lookup returns CDR1 SGHRS and CDR2 YFSETQ. This clone showed up many times. Antigen unknown. The read terminates 3 residues ahead of where the CDR3 ends, so the germline J gene completes it. The TCR originated in a person aged 18 to 75 in good health. The sequencing sample was made of peripheral blood mononuclear cells. The rearrangement joins TRBV5-1 to TRBJ2-3, with 12 bases lining up with TRBD2. CDR3 amino acids: CASKEGAGLAGKTDTQYF. The part of the CDR3 DNA that was read is TGCGCCAGCAAGGAGGGGGCAGGACTAGCGGGAAAGACAGATACG.